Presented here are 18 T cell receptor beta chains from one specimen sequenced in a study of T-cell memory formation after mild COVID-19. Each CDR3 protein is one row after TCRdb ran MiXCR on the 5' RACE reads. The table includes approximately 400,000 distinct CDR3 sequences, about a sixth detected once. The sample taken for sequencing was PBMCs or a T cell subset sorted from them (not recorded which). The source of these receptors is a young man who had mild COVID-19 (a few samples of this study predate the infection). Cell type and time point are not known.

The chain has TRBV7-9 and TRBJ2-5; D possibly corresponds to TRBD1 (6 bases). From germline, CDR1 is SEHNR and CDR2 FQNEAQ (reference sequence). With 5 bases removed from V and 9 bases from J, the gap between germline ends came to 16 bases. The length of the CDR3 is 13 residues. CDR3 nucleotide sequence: TGTGCCAGCAGCACTGGGGGCCGGCGGGCCCAGTACTTC. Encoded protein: CASSTGGRRAQYF.

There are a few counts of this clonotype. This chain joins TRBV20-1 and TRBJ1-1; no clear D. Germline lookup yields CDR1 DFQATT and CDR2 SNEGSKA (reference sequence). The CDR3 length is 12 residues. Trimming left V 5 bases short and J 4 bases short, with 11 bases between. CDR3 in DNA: TGCAGTGCTGCCCCTTGGGGCACTGAAGCTTTCTTT. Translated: CSAAPWGTEAFF.

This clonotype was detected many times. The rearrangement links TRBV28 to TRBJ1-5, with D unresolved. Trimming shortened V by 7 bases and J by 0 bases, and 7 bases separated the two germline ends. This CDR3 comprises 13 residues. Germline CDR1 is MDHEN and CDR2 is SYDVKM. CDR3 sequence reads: CASNGFSNQPQHF. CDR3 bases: TGTGCCAGCAATGGGTTTAGCAATCAGCCCCAGCATTTT.

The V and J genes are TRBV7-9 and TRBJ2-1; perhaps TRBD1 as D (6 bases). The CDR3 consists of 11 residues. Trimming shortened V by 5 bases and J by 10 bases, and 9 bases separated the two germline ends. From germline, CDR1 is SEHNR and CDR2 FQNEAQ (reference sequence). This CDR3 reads CASSPGQEQFF. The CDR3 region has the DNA TGTGCCAGCAGCCCCGGACAGGAGCAGTTCTTC.

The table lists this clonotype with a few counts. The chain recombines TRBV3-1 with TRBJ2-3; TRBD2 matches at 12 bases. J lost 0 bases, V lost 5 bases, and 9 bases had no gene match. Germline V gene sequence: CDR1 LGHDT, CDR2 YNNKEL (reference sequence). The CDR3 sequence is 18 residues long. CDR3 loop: CASSNLRLAGASTDTQYF. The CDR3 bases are TGTGCCAGCAGCAACCTAAGACTAGCGGGGGCTAGCACAGATACGCAGTATTTT.

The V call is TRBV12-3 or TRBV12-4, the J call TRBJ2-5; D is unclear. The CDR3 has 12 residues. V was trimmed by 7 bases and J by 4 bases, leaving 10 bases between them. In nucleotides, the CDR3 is TGTGCCAGCACCCACTCACGAGAGACCCAGTACTTC. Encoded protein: CASTHSRETQYF.

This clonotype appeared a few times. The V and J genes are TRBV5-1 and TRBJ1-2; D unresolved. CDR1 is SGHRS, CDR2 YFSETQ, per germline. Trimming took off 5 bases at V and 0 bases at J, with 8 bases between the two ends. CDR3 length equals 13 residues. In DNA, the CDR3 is TGCGCCAGCAGGCAGGCAGCTAACTATGGCTACACCTTC. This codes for CASRQAANYGYTF.

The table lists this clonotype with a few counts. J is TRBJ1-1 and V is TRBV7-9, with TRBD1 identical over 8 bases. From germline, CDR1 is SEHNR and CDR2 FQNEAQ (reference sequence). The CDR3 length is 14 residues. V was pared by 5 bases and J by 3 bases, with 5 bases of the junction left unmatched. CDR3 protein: CASSNGQGDTEAFF. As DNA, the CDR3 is TGTGCCAGCAGCAACGGACAGGGAGACACTGAAGCTTTCTTT.

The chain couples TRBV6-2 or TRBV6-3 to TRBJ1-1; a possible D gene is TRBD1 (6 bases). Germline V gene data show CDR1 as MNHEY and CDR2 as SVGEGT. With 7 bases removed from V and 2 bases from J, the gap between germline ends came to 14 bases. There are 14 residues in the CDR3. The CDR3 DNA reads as TGTGCCAGCAAGACAGGTCACCTCAACACTGAAGCTTTCTTT. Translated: CASKTGHLNTEAFF.

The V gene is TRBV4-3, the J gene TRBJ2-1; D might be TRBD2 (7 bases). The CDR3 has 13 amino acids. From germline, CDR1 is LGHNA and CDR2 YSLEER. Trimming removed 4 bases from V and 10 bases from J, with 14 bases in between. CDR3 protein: CASSPLGGGEQFF. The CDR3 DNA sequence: TGCGCCAGCAGCCCATTGGGCGGGGGCGAGCAGTTCTTC.

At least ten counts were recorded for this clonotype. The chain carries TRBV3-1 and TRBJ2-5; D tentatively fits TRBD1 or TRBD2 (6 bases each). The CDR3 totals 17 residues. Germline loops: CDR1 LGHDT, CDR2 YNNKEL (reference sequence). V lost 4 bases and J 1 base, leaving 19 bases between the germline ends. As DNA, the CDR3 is TGTGCCAGCAGCCTCCTTGGGGGTGGGGGGCTCCAAGAGACCCAGTACTTC. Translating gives CASSLLGGGGLQETQYF.

The CDR3 protein is CASSFGRDSRTDTQYF. CDR3 DNA sequence: TGTGCCAGCAGCTTCGGGCGGGACTCCCGCACAGATACGCAGTATTTT. The V and J genes are TRBV5-5 and TRBJ2-3, with D possibly TRBD2 on 6 matching bases. The V and J ends lost 2 bases and 1 base respectively, with 14 bases between them. The CDR3 loop spans 16 amino acids. Germline loops: CDR1 SGHKS, CDR2 YYEKEE (reference sequence).

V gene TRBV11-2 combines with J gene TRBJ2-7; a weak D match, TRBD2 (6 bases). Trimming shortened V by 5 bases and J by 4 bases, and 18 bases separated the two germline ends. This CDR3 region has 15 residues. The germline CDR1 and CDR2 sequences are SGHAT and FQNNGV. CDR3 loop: CASSTGRGSVYEQYV. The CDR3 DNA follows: TGTGCCAGCAGCACGGGGCGGGGATCCGTTTACGAGCAGTACGTC.

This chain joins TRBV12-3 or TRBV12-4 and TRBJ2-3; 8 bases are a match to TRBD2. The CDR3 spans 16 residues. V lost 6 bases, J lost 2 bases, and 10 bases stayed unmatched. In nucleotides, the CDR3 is TGTGCCAGCAGGACCGCAGCGGGGGCCTACACAGATACGCAGTATTTT. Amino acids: CASRTAAGAYTDTQYF.

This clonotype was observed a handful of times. The CDR3 DNA sequence: TGTGCCAGCAGTTTCCGAACCGGGACTAGCGGGGGGGATACGCAGTATTTT. Translated: CASSFRTGTSGGDTQYF. This chain joins TRBV12-3 or TRBV12-4 and TRBJ2-3, with TRBD2 matching over 15 bases. The CDR3 sequence is 17 residues long. The V gene end was trimmed by 3 bases and the J gene end by 6 bases; junction bases not matched to a gene: 7.

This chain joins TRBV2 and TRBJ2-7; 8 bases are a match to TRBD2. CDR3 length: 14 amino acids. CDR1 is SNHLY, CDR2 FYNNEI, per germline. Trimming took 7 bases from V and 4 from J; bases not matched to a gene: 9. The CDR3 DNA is TGTGCCAGCACCGAAGGTCGGGGGGGGTACGAGCAGTACTTC. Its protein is CASTEGRGGYEQYF.

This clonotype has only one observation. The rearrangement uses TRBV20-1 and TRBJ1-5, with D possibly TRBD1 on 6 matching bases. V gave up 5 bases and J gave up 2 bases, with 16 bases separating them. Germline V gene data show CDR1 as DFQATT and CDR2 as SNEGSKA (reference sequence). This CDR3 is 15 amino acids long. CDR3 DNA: TGCAGTGCTCGCCAAGGGGGGGAGGGCAATCAGCCCCAGCATTTT. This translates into CSARQGGEGNQPQHF.

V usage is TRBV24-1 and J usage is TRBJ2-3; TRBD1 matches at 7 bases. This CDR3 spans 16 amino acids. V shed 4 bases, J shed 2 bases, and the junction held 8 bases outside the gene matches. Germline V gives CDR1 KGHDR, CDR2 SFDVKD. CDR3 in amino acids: CATSDTTGLITDTQYF. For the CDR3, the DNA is TGTGCCACCAGTGACACGACAGGGCTCATCACAGATACGCAGTATTTT.